The source of this T cell receptor (beta chain) is a study of PD-1 blockade in classical Hodgkin lymphoma (dated by TCRdb to 2019 to 2021). With regard to the full study: Nivolumab dosing was 3 mg/kg intravenously every 2 weeks, continuing until either disease progression or unacceptable toxicity. A peripheral blood immune signature of response to PD-1 blockade in classical Hodgkin lymphoma was defined using TCR beta sequencing and CyTOF. The full study reports these points: Only a single clinical trial cohort was studied, and what caused the repertoire differences, possibly disease activity or prior therapy, remained undefined. CD4+ but not CD8+ TCR diversity rose significantly by C4D1 (p=0.0027 vs p=0.16), most apparent in complete responders (p=0.02). Lower diversity was observed in patients in whom nivolumab was started less than 1 year after ASCT, and these patients were excluded from later analyses so that confounding by immune reconstitution would be avoided. Baseline TCR diversity was reported to be lower in newly diagnosed patients than in healthy donors, and even lower in relapsed/refractory patients. Baseline diversity similar to that of newly diagnosed patients was observed in trial patients achieving complete response, whereas significantly lower diversity was observed in partial responders and progressors.

Read against the paper, the sample's time point label means: cycle 4 day 1 (C4D1), after about 6 weeks of nivolumab. Every trial patient had relapsed following autologous stem cell transplantation, and prior brentuximab vedotin exposure was what differed among cohorts A, B and C. The trial cohort was composed of some 57 patients with relapsed/refractory classical Hodgkin lymphoma, for whom complete response, partial response or progressive disease was recorded as best overall response. Trial patients were treated with single-agent nivolumab in the multi-cohort phase II CheckMate 205 trial. An independent review committee assessed best overall response using the 2007 International Working Group response criteria. Trial PBMCs were collected just before the start of nivolumab (C1D1) and during therapy at cycle 2 day 1 and cycle 4 day 1. Peripheral blood was collected in 8 mL Vacutainer Cell Preparation Tubes, from which PBMCs were isolated by centrifugation and then cryopreserved.

Concerning this clone: No cognate antigen has been identified for it. No base quality information exists; no much larger clone differs at one position.

Counted from cysteine to phenylalanine, this CDR3 has 14 amino acids. Solely the CDR3 DNA is kept, with 42 bases framed from the first base. Unmatched junction bases come to 1, with V trimmed by 2 bases and J by 4 bases. Sequences PRHDT (CDR1) and FYEKMQ (CDR2) are obtained from the germline V gene (reference sequence). The Qiagen DNeasy kit was used to extract genomic DNA from unsorted PBMCs and from the negatively selected CD4+ and CD8+ fractions. TCR beta CDR3 regions were subjected to amplification by immunoSEQ multiplex PCR with primers that anneal to V and J segments. A synthetic immune receptor repertoire was used to minimize amplification bias, and any remaining bias was removed computationally after sequencing. Per the original workflow: Repertoire diversity was quantified as the Shannon entropy index using custom Python scripts. Unsorted, CD4+ and CD8+ repertoires were analyzed separately, except in combined analyses where CD4+ and CD8+ sequences were merged in silico. Clonal expansion was defined as at least a 2-fold frequency increase after treatment relative to C1D1, with a pseudocount of 0.5 for undetected baseline clones. Clones with 0 or 1 copy at C1D1 were defined as singleton clones, while clones with 2 or more copies were defined as non-singleton clones. Clones expanded in unsorted samples were labelled as CD4+, CD8+ or unknown by matching protein sequences in sorted samples from the same patient. Diversity changes from C1D1 to C4D1 were tested in paired samples using Wilcoxon tests. TCRdb carries this immuneACCESS record with in-frame sequences only. Its versions omit some clonotypes, under half of them owing to an unresolved V gene in the studies checked, with the rest unexplained. D and trimming were read from the DNA, whereas the V and J calls and clone size are those reported in that table. Here the sample has more than 95,000 clones; roughly nine tenths occur a single time. The ten largest clones represent under 20% of the sample.

The sequence links TRBV13 to TRBJ1-4, and 7 junctional nucleotides match TRBD1. The TCR sequence derives from a human donor with classical Hodgkin lymphoma. This sample comprised peripheral blood mononuclear cells (PBMCs), obtained before the fourth cycle of nivolumab. At the DNA level, the sequence is TGTGCCAGCAGCTTACGGGACAGTAATGAAAAACTGTTTTTT. This gives the protein CASSLRDSNEKLFF. The full variable domain, with segments outside the CDR3 supplied by the reference TRBV13 and TRBJ1-4 proteins, appears as AAGVIQSPRHLIKEKRETATLKCYPIPRHDTVYWYQQGPGQDPQFLISFYEKMQSDKGSIPDRFSAQQFSDYHSELNMSSLELGDSALYFCASSLRDSNEKLFFGSGTQLSVL.